This TCR beta chain was obtained from a study of molecular identifiers for immune sequencing clone quantification. The germline gives CDR1 SGHNT, CDR2 YYREEE (reference sequence). Trimming removed 0 bases from V and 9 bases from J, with 12 bases in between. The CDR3 is 13 residues long. The study's findings and limits: Sizes of highly expanded clones could be underestimated through identical TCRs sharing a barcode.

From the PCR reads, TCRdb called clonotypes with MiXCR, one entry per CDR3 protein. The table lists around 8,000 distinct CDR3 sequences, approximately 35% of them singletons, with over 6.5% in the top ten. A few counts support this clonotype. Its antigen remains unknown. V and J are TRBV5-4 and TRBJ2-5; D call uncertain. The source is a human donor in good health. Some libraries in this study had Jurkat cell RNA spiked in. The sequencing sample was made of naive CD8+ T cells from blood, with Jurkat cell RNA spiked in. Sample subset: FACS-sorted CD8+CD4-CCR7+CD45RA+ naive T cells. The CDR3 DNA is TGTGCCAGCAGCTTGGACGTTTCAGTCGCCCAGTACTTC. Translated: CASSLDVSVAQYF. Using reference TRBV5-4 and TRBJ2-5 for the parts outside the CDR3, the full variable domain is ETGVTQSPTHLIKTRGQQVTLRCSSQSGHNTVSWYQQALGQGPQFIFQYYREEENGRGNFPPRFSGLQFPNYSSELNVNALELDDSALYLCASSLDVSVAQYFGPGTRLLVL.